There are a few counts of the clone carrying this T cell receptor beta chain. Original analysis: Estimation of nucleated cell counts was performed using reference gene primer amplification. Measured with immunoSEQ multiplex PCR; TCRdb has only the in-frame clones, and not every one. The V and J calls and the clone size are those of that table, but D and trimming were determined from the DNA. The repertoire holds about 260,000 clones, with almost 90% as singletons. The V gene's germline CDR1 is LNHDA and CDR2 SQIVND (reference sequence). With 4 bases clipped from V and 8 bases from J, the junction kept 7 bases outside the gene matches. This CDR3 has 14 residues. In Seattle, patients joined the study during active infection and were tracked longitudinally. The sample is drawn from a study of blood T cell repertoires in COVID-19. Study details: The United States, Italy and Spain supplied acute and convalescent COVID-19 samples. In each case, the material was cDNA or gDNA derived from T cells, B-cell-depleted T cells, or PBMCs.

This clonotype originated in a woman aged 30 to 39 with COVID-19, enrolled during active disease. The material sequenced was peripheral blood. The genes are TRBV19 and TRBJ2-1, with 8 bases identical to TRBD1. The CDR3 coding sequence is TGTGCCAGTAGTACCAAGACAGGGGTAGATGAGCAGTTCTTC. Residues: CASSTKTGVDEQFF.